The 12 T cell receptor beta chains in this list originate from one sample, sequenced in a study of blood T cells in healthy people across ages. The use of a sample-barcoded 5' primer and a J-beta primer mix characterized a second PCR of roughly 7 to 12 cycles. One entry per CDR3 protein results from TCRdb running MiXCR on the 5' RACE reads. The data hold around 990,000 distinct CDR3 sequences, with less than 45% observed a single time. The sequencing input was blood. These receptors came from a man between 18 and 35 years old in good health.

This chain connects TRBV5-5 to TRBJ1-5; 7 nucleotides align to TRBD1. Germline loops: CDR1 SGHKS, CDR2 YYEKEE (reference sequence). CDR3 length: 15 residues. V shed 4 bases and J 3 bases; nucleotides not matched to a gene: 7. The CDR3 loop reads CASSMTGQNNQPQHF. The CDR3 DNA reads TGTGCCAGCAGCATGACGGGACAGAACAATCAGCCCCAGCATTTT.

The chain is built from TRBV10-3 and TRBJ2-3; D may be TRBD2 (6 bases). V was clipped by 11 bases and J by 0 bases, with 18 bases between them. The CDR3 consists of 15 residues. Germline-derived CDR1 and CDR2 are ENHRY and SYGVKD. The CDR3 sequence: CAAWRARDSTDTQYF. The CDR3 coding sequence is TGTGCCGCCTGGAGGGCCAGGGATAGCACAGATACGCAGTATTTT.

The chain links TRBV2 to TRBJ2-3, with D possibly TRBD2 on 6 matching bases. V lost 6 bases to trimming and J lost 4 bases, with 17 bases between them. The CDR3 length is 15 residues. Germline assignment: CDR1 SNHLY and CDR2 FYNNEI. CDR3 in DNA: TGTGCCAGCAGGGGGGGACGACTTCACGCAGATACGCAGTATTTT. It specifies CASRGGRLHADTQYF.

This clonotype has ten or more counts. The rearrangement uses TRBV10-3 and TRBJ2-7, with D unresolved. The CDR3 consists of 15 residues. The germline CDR1 and CDR2 sequences are ENHRY and SYGVKD. V lost 6 bases and J 0 bases, leaving 15 bases between the germline ends. The CDR3 is CAISITDDLSYEQYF. DNA of the CDR3: TGTGCCATCAGCATAACAGACGACCTCTCCTACGAGCAGTACTTC.

Only a few counts were recorded for this clonotype. The chain is built from TRBV10-3 and TRBJ1-4, with unresolved D. There are 13 residues in the CDR3. Trimming took off 7 bases at V and 0 bases at J, with 6 bases between the two ends. CDR1 is ENHRY and CDR2 is SYGVKD in the germline V gene. CDR3 in DNA: TGTGCCATCAAGGGCCCAACTAATGAAAAACTGTTTTTT. Protein: CAIKGPTNEKLFF.

Ten or more counts support this clonotype. This chain joins TRBV12-3 or TRBV12-4 and TRBJ1-2, with a weak D call TRBD1 (6 bases). V gave up 0 bases and J gave up 8 bases, with 10 bases separating them. This CDR3 region has 13 residues. This CDR3 reads CASSLAQGSGYTF. CDR3 nucleotide sequence: TGTGCCAGCAGTTTAGCACAGGGAAGCGGCTACACCTTC.

CDR3 amino acids: CASSFRDRINEQFF. CDR3 in DNA: TGTGCCAGCAGTTTCCGGGACCGAATAAATGAGCAGTTCTTC. This chain connects TRBV12-3 or TRBV12-4 to TRBJ2-1; either TRBD1 or TRBD2 may supply D (5 bases each). The germline V and J ends were trimmed by 3 bases and 7 bases, with 13 bases remaining between them. The CDR3 covers 14 residues.

In its sample, this clonotype was seen a few times. The V call is TRBV5-1, the J call TRBJ2-5; D not certain. The V gene lost 7 bases and the J gene lost 5 bases, with 9 bases spanning the gap. The CDR3 extends over 11 amino acids. Germline V lookup: CDR1 SGHRS, CDR2 YFSETQ. CDR3 sequence reads: CASAEGETQYF. CDR3 DNA: TGCGCCAGCGCAGAAGGGGAGACCCAGTACTTC.

The V and J genes are TRBV5-5 and TRBJ2-1, with a possible D match to TRBD1 (5 bases). CDR1 and CDR2 (germline): SGHKS, YYEKEE (reference sequence). Between the trimmed V and J ends, which lost 2 bases and 4 bases, there was a span of 10 bases. The CDR3 runs 14 residues. The CDR3 bases are TGTGCCAGCAGCTTCAGACGACAGTACAATGAGCAGTTCTTC. Its protein is CASSFRRQYNEQFF.

The chain is built from TRBV3-1 and TRBJ1-1; D remains ambiguous. Germline V gene sequence: CDR1 LGHDT, CDR2 YNNKEL (reference sequence). V shed 0 bases and J shed 2 bases, with 10 bases lying between them. The CDR3 has 15 amino acids. The CDR3 DNA reads TGTGCCAGCAGCCAAGACCAGCTGATCAACACTGAAGCTTTCTTT. Translating it yields CASSQDQLINTEAFF.

A single count supports this clonotype. The chain joins TRBV4-1 to TRBJ2-5; 9 nucleotides agree with TRBD1. The V gene's germline CDR1 is MGHRA and CDR2 YSYEKL. After removal of 4 bases from V and 11 bases from J, the junction contained 17 bases not matched to a gene. CDR3 size: 16 residues. The CDR3 bases are TGCGCCAGCAGCCCACTAATTTCGACAGGGGGTGATGAGCAGTACTTC. Translated: CASSPLISTGGDEQYF.

This clonotype was observed a few times. V usage is TRBV9 and J usage is TRBJ2-5, with 7 bases lining up with TRBD1. From germline, CDR1 is SGDLS and CDR2 YYNGEE. The CDR3 consists of 14 residues. V was clipped by 3 bases and J by 1 base; unmatched bases: 3. Here the CDR3 DNA reads TGTGCCAGCAGCGCGGGACAGCCCCAAGAGACCCAGTACTTC. As protein: CASSAGQPQETQYF.